The rows below give T cell receptor beta chains drawn from one sample of a study of regulatory T cells in long-lasting Graves disease. TCRdb reprocessed the multiplex PCR reads with MiXCR, giving one entry per CDR3 protein. The data contain roughly 250,000 distinct CDR3 sequences, under 20% of them seen just once; the ten biggest clones take up around 13%. A further study also used this sample, focusing on T cells in Graves' hyperthyroidism and ophthalmopathy.

Sample: peripheral blood mononuclear cells (PBMCs), taken at new diagnosis, from a patient treated with antithyroid drugs. The source is a woman under 40 with Graves disease. The conserved cysteine and the conserved F or W are not part of the CDR3 here.

CDR3 length,V gene,J gene,CDR3 protein
13,TRBV5-4,TRBJ1-2,ASSPGTSPGDGYT
10,TRBV29-1,TRBJ1-1,SVRQGNTEAF
14,TRBV20-1,TRBJ1-1,SARDYKGALNTEAF
15,TRBV20-1,TRBJ2-1,SAKDRTSGALRNEQF
12,TRBV20-1,TRBJ1-4,SARVWQSNEKLF
13,TRBV5-1,TRBJ2-5,ASSSYTTGSETQY
15,TRBV3-1,TRBJ2-5,ASSPGISGGNQETQY
12,TRBV2,TRBJ1-1,ASGGGRAFGEAF
14,TRBV2,TRBJ1-1,ASSVAGGSSGTEAF
11,TRBV5-5,TRBJ1-1,ASSLGDSLEAF
14,TRBV11-2,TRBJ1-2,ASTPIGTVFYYGYT
13,TRBV20-1,TRBJ1-5,SARDGGRGGQPQH
11,TRBV2,TRBJ1-2,ASSEEVNYGYT
15,TRBV12-5,TRBJ2-3,ASDSAGTGISTDTQY
13,TRBV20-1,TRBJ2-1,SARDLGGPFYEQF
13,TRBV28,TRBJ1-5,ATRGGGTVYQPQH
12,TRBV13,TRBJ1-3,ASSSGQAGNTIY
13,TRBV11-2,TRBJ2-1,ASSLGRGGSGEQF
15,TRBV7-2,TRBJ2-1,ASSLAFGASGHNEQF
12,TRBV19,TRBJ1-5,ASSRGRSDQPQH
13,TRBV19,TRBJ1-5,ASSQTGGAGQPQH
11,TRBV5-1,TRBJ2-3,ASRGDGADTQY
13,TRBV20-1,TRBJ1-2,SARNPGTDNYGYT
13,TRBV15,TRBJ1-2,ATSKGTAGRYGYT
10,TRBV29-1,TRBJ1-2,SGEGQDGSYT
15,TRBV10-3,TRBJ2-3,AISESFGGGGTDTQY
11,TRBV11-2,TRBJ1-3,AGSLNVGNTIY
9,TRBV3-1,TRBJ2-7,ASSRGGEQY
13,TRBV7-9,TRBJ2-5,ASSLRWGVQETQY
12,TRBV2,TRBJ2-5,ASTLDSGWETQY
14,TRBV3-1,TRBJ2-7,ASSQAAAGGLREQY
12,TRBV15,TRBJ1-1,ATSRDRGTGTAF
17,TRBV5-1,TRBJ1-1,ASSLEAGRFELKDTEAF
13,TRBV6-1,TRBJ1-5,ASRRDRFSNQPQH
12,TRBV19,TRBJ2-4,ASSPTGRGNIQY
12,TRBV2,TRBJ1-2,ASSDPRDRNGYT
13,TRBV18,TRBJ2-5,ASSPDRASQETQY
11,TRBV6-1,TRBJ2-2,ASSEAGAGELF
10,TRBV20-1,TRBJ1-2,SATDGGNGYT
17,TRBV27,TRBJ2-2,ASSLSSHQTDRIAGELF
16,TRBV7-3,TRBJ2-6,ASSLTVRGGSGANVLT
12,TRBV7-9,TRBJ1-2,ASSPGGARGGYT
11,TRBV6-2/TRBV6-3,TRBJ2-6,ASRTSGANVLT
12,TRBV6-5,TRBJ1-1,ASSYSEANTEAF
14,TRBV20-1,TRBJ1-2,SARGGVGGPNYGYT
13,TRBV7-9,TRBJ2-7,ASSYTGTGVREQY
12,TRBV6-1,TRBJ2-5,ASSEGRGLETQY
11,TRBV10-3,TRBJ1-6,AISAATNSPLH
14,TRBV27,TRBJ2-1,ASSSKHSGSYNEQF
12,TRBV7-8,TRBJ1-1,ASSVTALNTEAF
10,TRBV3-1,TRBJ1-5,ASSTYRGAQH
13,TRBV19,TRBJ1-5,ASSIGGAPNQPQH
12,TRBV20-1,TRBJ1-1,SAKRQGVIFEAF